A selection of T cell receptor beta chains follows, all from one sample in a study of T cells in narcolepsy. Sequencing was performed with immunoSEQ multiplex PCR; in TCRdb, only in-frame clones are kept and a portion is missing. The table lists tens of thousands of clones, about 86% of them singletons. The specimen was CD45RA- memory CD4+ T cells from PBMCs. These receptors were taken from a human donor with narcolepsy. Both conserved end residues are trimmed from each CDR3. The D gene is left open where the match is weak.

V: TRBV2; length: 12; D: TRBD1; CDR3: ASREETGKNEQF
V: TRBV19; length: 12; D: TRBD1; CDR3: SSAADRVHTEAF
V: TRBV5-4; length: 11; D: .; CDR3: ASSFGDSGELF
V: TRBV9; length: 10; D: .; CDR3: ASSFQENEQY
V: TRBV4-3; length: 12; D: .; CDR3: ASSQDRTNYGYT
V: TRBV4-1; length: 13; D: .; CDR3: ASSQVAGFNQPQH
V: TRBV27; length: 13; D: TRBD1; CDR3: ASSAAWDSQETQY
V: TRBV6-5; length: 12; D: .; CDR3: ASRIDSSNQPQH
V: TRBV4-3; length: 12; D: .; CDR3: ASSQDTAGAEQY
V: TRBV6-6; length: 14; D: .; CDR3: ASSNSDRPMNTEAF
V: TRBV29-1; length: 11; D: .; CDR3: SVPLQGSYEQF
V: TRBV11-3; length: 12; D: TRBD1; CDR3: ASSVDRTAYEQY
V: TRBV6-1; length: 12; D: TRBD1; CDR3: ASSEDGQGVGQY
V: TRBV29-1; length: 11; D: TRBD1; CDR3: SVDGTGGNTIY
V: TRBV7-2; length: 12; D: TRBD1; CDR3: ASSPFNRGTGYT
V: TRBV27; length: 14; D: .; CDR3: ASSSPFRGPKETQY
V: TRBV7-8; length: 12; D: TRBD1; CDR3: ASSTGQGLDEQF
V: TRBV4-2; length: 12; D: TRBD1; CDR3: ASSQWTGRNEQF
V: TRBV28; length: 12; D: TRBD1; CDR3: ASTKGAPNQPQH
V: TRBV5-1; length: 13; D: .; CDR3: ASSLDTPSATEAF
V: TRBV28; length: 12; D: .; CDR3: ASRPLGGANVLT
V: TRBV29-1; length: 11; D: TRBD2; CDR3: SVGASGGAQQY
V: TRBV6-4; length: 12; D: .; CDR3: ASRQAINTGELF
V: TRBV5-1; length: 13; D: .; CDR3: ASSLGVVVGETQY
V: TRBV28; length: 9; D: .; CDR3: ASSLQGGYT
V: TRBV5-1; length: 13; D: .; CDR3: ASSGLQGSNEKLF
V: TRBV6-1; length: 13; D: .; CDR3: ASSEGIQGNQPQH
V: TRBV28; length: 14; D: .; CDR3: ASTTPGPNSGNTIY
V: TRBV27; length: 12; D: .; CDR3: ASSLGGWDTEAF
V: TRBV27; length: 14; D: .; CDR3: ASSLFRGISYNEQF
V: TRBV5-6; length: 14; D: .; CDR3: ASSLFGGGLSGELF
V: TRBV2; length: 12; D: .; CDR3: ASSDRVVNQPQH
V: TRBV27; length: 13; D: .; CDR3: ASSPAGTTNYGYT
V: TRBV19; length: 9; D: .; CDR3: ASSAKYEQY
V: TRBV9; length: 13; D: .; CDR3: ASSPWTGSTDTQY
V: TRBV6-6; length: 12; D: TRBD1; CDR3: ASRLGTGNQPQH
V: TRBV6-4; length: 11; D: .; CDR3: ASSAREFYEQF
V: TRBV6-1; length: 13; D: .; CDR3: ASSEAGYGQETQY
V: TRBV5-4; length: 13; D: .; CDR3: ASSLGQTRNTEAF
V: TRBV9; length: 15; D: TRBD2; CDR3: ASSVGRTSGGQETQY
V: TRBV11-2; length: 12; D: .; CDR3: ASSFVRWGTEAF